Presented here are 22 T cell receptor beta chains from one specimen sequenced in a study of OX40 agonist ivuxolimab in advanced cancers. Measured with immunoSEQ multiplex PCR; TCRdb has only the in-frame clones, and not every one. The sample has around 80,000 clones; approximately 89% are singletons. The sample here was CD4+ or CD8+ T cells sorted from blood, taken in a trial of the OX40 agonist ivuxolimab. Receptors originate from an adult with an advanced solid tumor such as melanoma, head and neck, liver or kidney cancer.

This clone was observed a single time. The chain couples TRBV19 to TRBJ2-1; 10 nucleotides agree with TRBD1. The CDR3 totals 15 residues. From germline, CDR1 is LNHDA and CDR2 SQIVND (reference sequence). The trim removed 3 bases at V and 3 bases at J, leaving 2 bases unmatched. In nucleotides, the CDR3 is TGTGCCAGTAGTATCCGGACAGGGGGCTACAATGAGCAGTTCTTC. Translation: CASSIRTGGYNEQFF.

V gene TRBV6-1 combines with J gene TRBJ2-7; D is ambiguous. The CDR3 covers 14 residues. Trimming pared 4 bases from V and 2 bases from J, leaving 12 bases between. CDR1 MNHNS and CDR2 SASEGT come from the germline V gene. CDR3 coding DNA: TGTGCCAGCAGTGTTGAACGGAGTACCTACGAGCAGTACTTC. Encoded protein: CASSVERSTYEQYF.

The V and J genes are TRBV5-4 and TRBJ1-1, with 7 nucleotides matching TRBD1. The CDR3 is 13 amino acids. In germline, CDR1 is SGHNT, CDR2 YYREEE (reference sequence). V was clipped by 4 bases and J by 6 bases; unmatched bases: 6. CDR3 loop: CASSVGTDSEAFF. The CDR3 DNA is TGTGCCAGCAGCGTTGGGACAGACTCTGAAGCTTTCTTT.

The chain couples TRBV27 to TRBJ2-1; 15 bases are a match to TRBD2. Germline CDR1 is MNHEY and CDR2 is SMNVEV (reference sequence). The CDR3 loop spans 21 amino acids. Trimming at V came to 5 bases and at J to 3 bases, leaving 17 bases not matched to a gene. In DNA form, the CDR3 reads TGTGCCAGCAGTCAATACCTCCTCACCGGGACTAGCGGGAGGCGCTACAATGAGCAGTTCTTC. This translates into CASSQYLLTGTSGRRYNEQFF.

This clone showed up just once. CDR3 loop: CATMAGTTDTQYF. The CDR3 DNA reads as TGTGCCACCATGGCGGGAACCACAGATACGCAGTATTTT. The chain has TRBV15 and TRBJ2-3; TRBD2 is a possible D gene (6 bases). Germline loops: CDR1 LNHNV, CDR2 YYDKDF (reference sequence). Trimming stripped 7 bases from V and 2 bases from J, with 10 bases between. The CDR3 has 13 residues. Drawing the rest from reference TRBV15 and TRBJ2-3, the complete variable domain is DAMVIQNPRYQVTQFGKPVTLSCSQTLNHNVMYWYQQKSSQAPKLLFHYYDKDFNNEADTPDNFQSRRPNTSFCFLDIRSPGLGDTAMYLCATMAGTTDTQYFGPGTRLTVL.

This chain uses TRBV5-1 with TRBJ2-7; either TRBD1 or TRBD2 may fit D (6 bases each). V was trimmed by 1 base and J by 2 bases, leaving 13 bases between them. This CDR3 contains 15 residues. Germline loops: CDR1 SGHRS, CDR2 YFSETQ. The CDR3 bases are TGCGCCAGCAGCTTGTGGTCCGGGGGCACCTACGAGCAGTACTTC. Protein product: CASSLWSGGTYEQYF.

This chain joins TRBV5-1 and TRBJ2-1, with 10 bases aligning to TRBD2. Germline values: CDR1 SGHRS, CDR2 YFSETQ. V gave up 4 bases and J gave up 7 bases; unmatched junction bases: 14. The CDR3 length is 17 residues. The CDR3 DNA reads as TGCGCCAGCAGCCCGCGGCCCAGCGGGGGGGGGAAAAATGAGCAGTTCTTC. Protein: CASSPRPSGGGKNEQFF.

The rearrangement links TRBV11-2 to TRBJ1-2; a possible D gene is TRBD1 (5 bases). CDR3 size: 15 residues. The V and J ends lost 5 bases and 5 bases respectively, with 18 bases between them. Germline CDR1 reads SGHAT; CDR2 reads FQNNGV. CDR3 nucleotide sequence: TGTGCCAGCAGCCAGGGACCTTTGGGCCTATATGGCTACACCTTC. It yields the protein CASSQGPLGLYGYTF.

J is TRBJ2-7 and V is TRBV15; D is perhaps TRBD2 (7 bases). V was clipped by 0 bases and J by 6 bases, with 27 bases between them. The germline gives CDR1 LNHNV, CDR2 YYDKDF (reference sequence). This CDR3 spans 19 amino acids. The CDR3 here is CATSRDGGASRILLPEQYF. The CDR3 bases are TGTGCCACCAGCAGAGATGGGGGGGCGTCCCGCATCCTCCTCCCCGAGCAGTACTTC.

The genes are TRBV28 and TRBJ2-7; D ambiguous. V was pared by 6 bases and J by 3 bases, with 6 bases between. The CDR3 covers 11 residues. The germline V gene encodes CDR1 MDHEN and CDR2 SYDVKM. CDR3 DNA: TGTGCCAGCAGCTCAAACTACGAGCAGTACTTC. This codes for CASSSNYEQYF.

CDR3 sequence reads: CASSRGPNTGELFF. CDR3 DNA: TGTGCCAGTAGTAGGGGCCCAAACACCGGGGAGCTGTTTTTT. The chain employs TRBV19 and TRBJ2-2, with D possibly TRBD1 on 5 matching bases. Germline V gives CDR1 LNHDA, CDR2 SQIVND (reference sequence). This CDR3 region has 14 residues. Between the trimmed V and J ends, which lost 4 bases and 2 bases, there was a span of 8 bases.

The V and J genes are TRBV4-1 and TRBJ1-5; 7 bases are shared with TRBD1. The CDR3 runs to 15 residues. Germline CDR1 and CDR2: MGHRA and YSYEKL. Unmatched junction bases numbered 12, after V lost 4 bases and J lost 9 bases. In nucleotides, the CDR3 is TGCGCCAGCAGCCCAGAGGAGGACAGGCGAAGGCCCCAGCATTTT. Its protein product is CASSPEEDRRRPQHF.

The V call is TRBV25-1, the J call TRBJ1-1; 10 bases map to TRBD1. From germline, CDR1 is MGHDK and CDR2 SYGVNS. The CDR3 extends over 15 amino acids. Trimming took 2 bases from V and 3 from J; bases not matched to a gene: 3. The DNA for the CDR3 is TGTGCCAGCAGTGAAATAGGGACAGGGGACACTGAAGCTTTCTTT. It is translated as CASSEIGTGDTEAFF. Together with reference TRBV25-1 and TRBJ1-1, the CDR3 gives the full variable domain: EADIYQTPRYLVIGTGKKITLECSQTMGHDKMYWYQQDPGMELHLIHYSYGVNSTEKGDLSSESTVSRIRTEHFPLTLESARPSHTSQYLCASSEIGTGDTEAFFGQGTRLTVV.

The chain recombines TRBV10-3 with TRBJ1-1; TRBD1 matches at 12 bases. The CDR3 runs 15 residues. The V and J ends lost 6 bases and 3 bases, in that order; junction bases with no gene match: 5. Germline V gene data show CDR1 as ENHRY and CDR2 as SYGVKD. The CDR3 reads CAIRGDRGHDTEAFF. CDR3 sequence (DNA): TGTGCCATCAGGGGGGACAGGGGGCATGACACTGAAGCTTTCTTT.

The chain couples TRBV5-1 to TRBJ2-2; D may be TRBD1 (6 bases). CDR3 length: 15 amino acids. Germline CDR1 SGHRS, CDR2 YFSETQ. V lost 5 bases and J 2 bases, leaving 13 bases between the germline ends. CDR3 sequence (DNA): TGCGCCAGCAGAAGAGGGGGTCCCAACACCGGGGAGCTGTTTTTT. This encodes CASRRGGPNTGELFF.

V gene TRBV10-2 combines with J gene TRBJ2-7; 8 nucleotides align to TRBD1. The CDR3 has 14 amino acids. Germline CDR1 is WSHSY and CDR2 is SAAADI. With 8 bases clipped from V and 1 base from J, the junction kept 7 bases outside the gene matches. This chain's CDR3 is CASLLGQGSYEQYF. CDR3 nucleotides: TGCGCCAGCCTCCTTGGACAGGGTTCCTACGAGCAGTACTTC.

The V gene is TRBV15, the J gene TRBJ2-1; 7 bases map to TRBD1. CDR3 length equals 15 residues. V dropped 2 bases and J dropped 7; count of bases not matched to a gene: 8. Germline-derived CDR1 and CDR2 are LNHNV and YYDKDF (reference sequence). The CDR3 here is CATSRTDRVQNEQFF. DNA for the CDR3: TGTGCCACCAGCAGAACAGACAGGGTCCAGAATGAGCAGTTCTTC.

J is TRBJ1-1 and V is TRBV5-1; TRBD1 is a possible D gene (5 bases). Per germline, CDR1 SGHRS and CDR2 YFSETQ. The CDR3 runs to 13 residues. V was pared by 3 bases and J by 11 bases, with 17 bases between. CDR3 protein: CASSSLAGTKAFF. The CDR3 nucleotides are TGCGCCAGCAGCTCCCTGGCCGGGACGAAGGCTTTCTTT.

This chain uses TRBV30 with TRBJ2-5, with D hard to call. This CDR3 has 11 residues. Trimming removed 2 bases from V and 4 bases from J, with 5 bases in between. Germline V lookup: CDR1 GTSNPN, CDR2 SVGIG (reference sequence). The CDR3 DNA sequence: TGTGCCTGGAGTATAGCAGAGACCCAGTACTTC. Its translation is CAWSIAETQYF. Complete variable domain (other parts from reference TRBV30 and TRBJ2-5): SQTIHQWPATLVQPVGSPLSLECTVEGTSNPNLYWYRQAAGRGLQLLFYSVGIGQISSEVPQNLSASRPQDRQFILSSKKLLLSDSGFYLCAWSIAETQYFGPGTRLLVL.

V gene TRBV30 combines with J gene TRBJ2-7; tentative D call: TRBD2 (5 bases). V was pared by 1 base and J by 9 bases, with 22 bases between. Germline V gene data show CDR1 as GTSNPN and CDR2 as SVGIG (reference sequence). The CDR3 is 15 amino acids. This CDR3 is CAWSGTGVSVTRQYF. The CDR3 DNA reads as TGTGCCTGGAGTGGGACCGGGGTGAGCGTTACGAGGCAGTACTTC. The entire variable domain, with the rest obtained from reference TRBV30 and TRBJ2-7, is as follows: SQTIHQWPATLVQPVGSPLSLECTVEGTSNPNLYWYRQAAGRGLQLLFYSVGIGQISSEVPQNLSASRPQDRQFILSSKKLLLSDSGFYLCAWSGTGVSVTRQYFGPGTRLTVT.

This chain uses TRBV5-1 with TRBJ1-1; D is possibly TRBD1 (5 bases). Germline V gene data show CDR1 as SGHRS and CDR2 as YFSETQ. The V and J ends lost 2 bases and 0 bases respectively, with 8 bases between them. This CDR3 comprises 14 residues. In DNA form, the CDR3 reads TGCGCCAGCAGCTTCAAGGGGATGAACACTGAAGCTTTCTTT. It yields the protein CASSFKGMNTEAFF.

The rearrangement links TRBV30 to TRBJ1-1; D not certain. Trimming cost V 0 bases and J 1 base, with 6 bases left between them. Per the germline V gene, CDR1 is GTSNPN and CDR2 is SVGIG (reference sequence). This CDR3 spans 13 amino acids. The chain's CDR3 is CAWSVQGNTEAFF. Written as DNA, the CDR3 is TGTGCCTGGAGTGTACAAGGGAACACTGAAGCTTTCTTT.